A single TCR beta chain is shown here with its context. Antigen specificity is unknown. The V end was cut by 0 bases, the J end by 3 bases, with 15 bases between. Germline V gene lookup returns CDR1 SQVTM and CDR2 ANQGSEA. The CDR3 sequence is 15 residues long. Clones were read by immunoSEQ multiplex PCR, and TCRdb kept only the in-frame ones, dropping some. The sample consists of about 1.1 million clones, roughly 80% of them appearing once. These data are taken from a study of shared clonotypes between healthy human individuals. General study points: Depth was large, yet rarefaction showed that sorted-subset sequencing was incomplete.

The sequencing input was memory CD4+ T cells from PBMCs. Specified subset: CD45RA-negative fraction. The V call is TRBV29-1, the J call TRBJ2-7; D is perhaps TRBD2 (6 bases). This receptor was identified in a young man in good health. Some clones in this sample may be carry-over from other donors' samples. The CDR3 DNA reads TGCAGCGTTGAAGATGAGGGCGGGACCCTCTACGAGCAGTACTTC. Translating gives CSVEDEGGTLYEQYF.